This record concerns one T cell receptor (beta chain) sequence. Antigen specificity is unknown. The junction departs from the called germline gene at one end, perhaps through a read error. Exclusion of patients followed from uncontrolled infection, other autoimmune disease, pregnancy or lactation. This CDR3 is 15 amino acids long. The data derive from a study of T cells in Graves' hyperthyroidism and ophthalmopathy. Study observations and caveats: Blood also held most thyroid clonotypes expanded beyond 0.001.

Amplified TCR beta CDR3 regions derived from RNA transcripts. HTBI primers were the set used in a first-round RT-PCR of the TCR CDR3. TCRdb recomputed calls from the multiplex PCR reads with MiXCR, one row per CDR3 protein. Altogether 110,000 to 150,000 distinct CDR3 sequences are present, around 20% being singletons, with the ten largest covering 65% to 80%. The TCR originated in a woman between 45 and 65 years old with Graves' hyperthyroidism that later progressed to Graves' ophthalmopathy. The sequenced material came from blood. The chain carries TRBV12-3 or TRBV12-4 and TRBJ2-2; D might be TRBD2 (5 bases). The CDR3 loop is CANSLRRGMTGELFF. In nucleotides, the CDR3 is TGTGCCAACAGTTTAAGAAGAGGGATGACCGGGGAGCTGTTTTTT.